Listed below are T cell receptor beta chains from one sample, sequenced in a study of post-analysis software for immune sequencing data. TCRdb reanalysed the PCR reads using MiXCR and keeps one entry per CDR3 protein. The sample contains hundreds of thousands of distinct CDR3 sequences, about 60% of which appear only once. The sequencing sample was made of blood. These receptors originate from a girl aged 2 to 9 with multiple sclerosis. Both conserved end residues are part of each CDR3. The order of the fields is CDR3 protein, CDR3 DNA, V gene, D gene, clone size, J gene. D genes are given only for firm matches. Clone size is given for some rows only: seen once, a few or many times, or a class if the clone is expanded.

CASSPGSLGHYGYTF | TGTGCCAGCAGTCCGGGGTCATTGGGTCACTATGGCTACACCTTC | TRBV12-3/TRBV12-4 | NA | NA | TRBJ1-2
CSARDMRGDTQYF | TGCAGTGCTAGAGATATGAGGGGAGATACGCAGTATTTT | TRBV20-1 | NA | few | TRBJ2-3
CSVKDLSSYNEQFF | TGCAGCGTTAAGGACTTGAGCTCCTACAATGAGCAGTTCTTC | TRBV29-1 | NA | NA | TRBJ2-1
CSVEYLDNYEQYF | TGCAGCGTTGAATATCTAGATAACTACGAGCAGTACTTC | TRBV29-1 | NA | NA | TRBJ2-7
CASSLLGAGGKETQYF | TGTGCCAGCAGCTTGTTGGGGGCAGGGGGGAAAGAGACCCAGTACTTC | TRBV5-6 | NA | few | TRBJ2-5
CAKIEGLVKVDEQFF | TGTGCCAAAATAGAAGGACTAGTTAAGGTCGATGAGCAGTTCTTC | TRBV6-6 | TRBD2 | NA | TRBJ2-1
CATSREGQGVTYGYTF | TGTGCCACCAGCAGAGAAGGACAGGGGGTTACCTATGGCTACACCTTC | TRBV15 | TRBD1 | NA | TRBJ1-2
CSVWGQSTYEQYF | TGCAGCGTATGGGGACAGTCCACCTACGAGCAGTACTTC | TRBV29-1 | TRBD1 | NA | TRBJ2-7
CASSLIQGGVGGYTF | TGTGCCAGCAGTTTAATCCAGGGTGGAGTCGGTGGCTACACCTTC | TRBV12-3/TRBV12-4 | NA | NA | TRBJ1-2
CASSFVAGSYNEQFF | TGTGCCAGCAGCTTTGTAGCGGGGTCCTACAATGAGCAGTTCTTC | TRBV7-9 | TRBD2 | NA | TRBJ2-1
CATSDADRTYGYTF | TGTGCCACCAGTGATGCCGACAGGACCTATGGCTACACCTTC | TRBV24-1 | NA | NA | TRBJ1-2
CSARERDRVAQETQYF | TGCAGTGCTAGAGAGCGGGACAGGGTGGCCCAAGAGACCCAGTACTTC | TRBV20-1 | TRBD1 | few | TRBJ2-5
CASSTATGSYGYTF | TGCGCCAGCAGTACCGCAACAGGCAGCTATGGCTACACCTTC | TRBV5-1 | NA | NA | TRBJ1-2
CASSLPWTAVNTEAFF | TGTGCCAGCAGCTTACCCTGGACAGCCGTGAACACTGAAGCTTTCTTT | TRBV7-2 | NA | NA | TRBJ1-1
CASSLRGVRAGELFF | TGTGCCAGCAGCTTAAGGGGGGTCCGGGCCGGGGAGCTGTTTTTT | TRBV7-8 | NA | NA | TRBJ2-2
CASSTLGGEQFF | TGTGCCAGCAGTACTCTCGGGGGCGAGCAGTTCTTC | TRBV6-1 | NA | NA | TRBJ2-1
CASSPGDWWDIQYF | TGTGCCAGCAGTCCAGGGGACTGGTGGGACATTCAGTACTTC | TRBV6-5 | NA | few | TRBJ2-4
CASSLRYYSYNEQFF | TGTGCCAGCAGTCTCAGGTATTACTCCTACAATGAGCAGTTCTTC | TRBV12-3/TRBV12-4 | NA | few | TRBJ2-1
CASSPTGTAEAFF | TGTGCCAGCAGTCCCACAGGGACCGCTGAAGCTTTCTTT | TRBV3-1 | NA | few | TRBJ1-1
CASSFGQNGNGYTF | TGTGCCAGCAGTTTCGGTCAAAACGGGAATGGCTACACCTTC | TRBV12-3/TRBV12-4 | NA | NA | TRBJ1-2
CSVSGGSAQETQYF | TGCAGCGTGTCGGGGGGATCCGCCCAAGAGACCCAGTACTTC | TRBV29-1 | TRBD2 | NA | TRBJ2-5
CASSRPDSYEQYF | TGTGCCAGCTCACGACCAGACTCCTACGAGCAGTACTTC | TRBV18 | NA | NA | TRBJ2-7
CASSEALMGEGKTEAFF | TGTGCCAGCAGTGAAGCGCTTATGGGGGAGGGTAAGACTGAAGCTTTCTTT | TRBV2 | NA | NA | TRBJ1-1
CASSLVRLTSDHSNEKLFF | TGTGCCAGCAGCTTAGTCCGACTTACTTCAGATCACTCTAATGAAAAACTGTTTTTT | TRBV7-8 | NA | NA | TRBJ1-4
CASTGLAGARSYNEQFF | TGTGCCAGCACCGGACTAGCGGGAGCTCGCTCCTACAATGAGCAGTTCTTC | TRBV6-4 | TRBD2 | few | TRBJ2-1
CASSDLLYNEQFF | TGTGCCAGCAGTGACTTGCTCTACAATGAGCAGTTCTTC | TRBV6-4 | NA | NA | TRBJ2-1
CASSPIWDVNTEAFF | TGTGCCAGCAGCCCCATCTGGGATGTGAACACTGAAGCTTTCTTT | TRBV7-9 | NA | NA | TRBJ1-1
CASSYFGTSVDTQYF | TGTGCCAGCAGTTACTTCGGGACTAGCGTAGATACGCAGTATTTT | TRBV6-5 | TRBD2 | few | TRBJ2-3
CASSDGTSGGYQETQYF | TGTGCCAGCAGTGATGGGACTAGCGGGGGCTACCAAGAGACCCAGTACTTC | TRBV2 | TRBD2 | NA | TRBJ2-5
CATSSPPGQGAIEQFF | TGTGCCACCAGCAGTCCTCCGGGACAGGGGGCTATTGAGCAGTTCTTC | TRBV15 | TRBD1 | NA | TRBJ2-1
CASSFRTSGSYNSDTQYF | TGTGCCAGCAGCTTCCGGACTAGCGGGAGCTACAATTCAGATACGCAGTATTTT | TRBV7-8 | TRBD2 | NA | TRBJ2-3
CSVERSEGAFF | TGCAGCGTTGAAAGGTCAGAGGGAGCTTTCTTT | TRBV29-1 | NA | once | TRBJ1-1
CASSRDPADQPQHF | TGCGCCAGCAGCCGGGATCCCGCGGATCAGCCCCAGCATTTT | TRBV5-1 | NA | NA | TRBJ1-5
CASSRPLLATEQFF | TGTGCCAGCAGCCGTCCACTACTAGCAACTGAGCAGTTCTTC | TRBV12-3/TRBV12-4 | NA | NA | TRBJ2-1
CASNKRREGGYGYTF | TGTGCCAGCAATAAACGGCGTGAGGGGGGCTATGGCTACACCTTC | TRBV7-2 | NA | NA | TRBJ1-2
CSVVGARGDGANVLTF | TGCAGCGTTGTTGGGGCGCGAGGGGATGGGGCCAACGTCCTGACTTTC | TRBV29-1 | NA | NA | TRBJ2-6
CASSFLSGSADTQYF | TGTGCCAGCAGCTTCCTCAGCGGGAGCGCAGATACGCAGTATTTT | TRBV7-8 | TRBD2 | NA | TRBJ2-3
CASSPRQGTDSPLHF | TGTGCCAGCAGTCCCAGACAGGGTACGGATTCACCCCTCCACTTT | TRBV27 | TRBD1 | NA | TRBJ1-6
CASSFEGMDSPLHF | TGTGCCAGCAGTTTTGAGGGGATGGATTCACCCCTCCACTTT | TRBV12-3/TRBV12-4 | NA | few | TRBJ1-6
CSAGAVQETQYF | TGCAGTGCTGGGGCAGTACAAGAGACCCAGTACTTC | TRBV20-1 | NA | NA | TRBJ2-5
CASTGSDSLGNYGYTF | TGTGCCAGCACCGGGTCGGACAGCCTGGGTAACTATGGCTACACCTTC | TRBV21-1 | NA | NA | TRBJ1-2
CASSPGPSGEQFF | TGTGCCAGCAGCCCTGGACCATCCGGTGAGCAGTTCTTC | TRBV9 | NA | NA | TRBJ2-1
CAISEDRGSYEQYF | TGTGCCATCAGTGAGGACAGGGGGAGCTACGAGCAGTACTTC | TRBV10-3 | TRBD1 | NA | TRBJ2-7
CSARDRRQGGGYTF | TGCAGTGCTAGAGATCGTCGGCAGGGTGGGGGCTACACCTTC | TRBV20-1 | NA | NA | TRBJ1-2
CASSELAGNNEQFF | TGTGCCAGCAGTGAATTAGCGGGCAACAATGAGCAGTTCTTC | TRBV2 | TRBD2 | few | TRBJ2-1
CSALPNTGELFF | TGCAGTGCTCTGCCGAACACCGGGGAGCTGTTTTTT | TRBV20-1 | NA | NA | TRBJ2-2
CASSFTGPGKNTQYF | TGTGCCAGCAGTTTTACAGGTCCGGGTAAAAATACGCAGTATTTT | TRBV12-3/TRBV12-4 | NA | NA | TRBJ2-3
CASSLLRGARDSPLHF | TGTGCCAGCAGCTTACTTCGGGGGGCGCGGGATTCACCCCTCCACTTT | TRBV7-8 | NA | NA | TRBJ1-6
CASSFPSSLVHEQYF | TGTGCCAGCAGCTTCCCGTCGTCCCTCGTCCACGAGCAGTACTTC | TRBV11-1 | NA | NA | TRBJ2-7
CASSPTGGLAGQETQYF | TGTGCCAGCAGCCCCACCGGGGGTTTAGCGGGACAAGAGACCCAGTACTTC | TRBV9 | TRBD2 | NA | TRBJ2-5
CSAERGREKADTQYF | TGCAGTGCAGAGAGGGGGCGGGAGAAGGCAGATACGCAGTATTTT | TRBV20-1 | NA | NA | TRBJ2-3
CASSKSGRVTGYTF | TGTGCCAGCAGCAAAAGCGGCAGGGTTACTGGCTACACCTTC | TRBV21-1 | NA | NA | TRBJ1-2
CASSQVGVYEQYF | TGTGCCAGCAGCCAAGTGGGGGTGTACGAGCAGTACTTC | TRBV3-1 | NA | NA | TRBJ2-7
CATSRVGKTQYF | TGTGCCACCAGCAGGGTGGGGAAGACCCAGTACTTC | TRBV15 | NA | NA | TRBJ2-5
CASGRRATGELFF | TGTGCCAGCGGGCGGAGGGCTACCGGGGAGCTGTTTTTT | TRBV6-2/TRBV6-3 | NA | NA | TRBJ2-2
CSAARGTGENIQYF | TGCAGTGCTGCCCGAGGGACAGGGGAAAACATTCAGTACTTC | TRBV20-1 | TRBD1 | NA | TRBJ2-4
CASSPLGRGDTDTQYF | TGTGCCAGCAGCCCCCTGGGGCGGGGAGATACAGATACGCAGTATTTT | TRBV3-1 | NA | NA | TRBJ2-3